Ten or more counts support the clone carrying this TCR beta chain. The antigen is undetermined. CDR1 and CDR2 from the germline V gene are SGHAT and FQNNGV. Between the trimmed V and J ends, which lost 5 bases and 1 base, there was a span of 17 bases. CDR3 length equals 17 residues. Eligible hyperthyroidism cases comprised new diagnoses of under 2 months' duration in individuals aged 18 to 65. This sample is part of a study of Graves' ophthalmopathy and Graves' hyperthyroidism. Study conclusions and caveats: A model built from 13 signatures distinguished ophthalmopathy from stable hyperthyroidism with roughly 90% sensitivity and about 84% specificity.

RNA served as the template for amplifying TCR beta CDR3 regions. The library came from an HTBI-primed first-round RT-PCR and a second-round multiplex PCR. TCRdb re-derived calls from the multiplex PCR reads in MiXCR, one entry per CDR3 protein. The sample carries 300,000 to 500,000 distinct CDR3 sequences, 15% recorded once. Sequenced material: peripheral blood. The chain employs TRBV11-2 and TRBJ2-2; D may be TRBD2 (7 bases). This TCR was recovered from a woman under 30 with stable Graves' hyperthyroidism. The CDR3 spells CASSRGRGALNTGELFF. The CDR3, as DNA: TGTGCCAGCAGCCGGGGCCGGGGGGCACTGAACACCGGGGAGCTGTTTTTT.